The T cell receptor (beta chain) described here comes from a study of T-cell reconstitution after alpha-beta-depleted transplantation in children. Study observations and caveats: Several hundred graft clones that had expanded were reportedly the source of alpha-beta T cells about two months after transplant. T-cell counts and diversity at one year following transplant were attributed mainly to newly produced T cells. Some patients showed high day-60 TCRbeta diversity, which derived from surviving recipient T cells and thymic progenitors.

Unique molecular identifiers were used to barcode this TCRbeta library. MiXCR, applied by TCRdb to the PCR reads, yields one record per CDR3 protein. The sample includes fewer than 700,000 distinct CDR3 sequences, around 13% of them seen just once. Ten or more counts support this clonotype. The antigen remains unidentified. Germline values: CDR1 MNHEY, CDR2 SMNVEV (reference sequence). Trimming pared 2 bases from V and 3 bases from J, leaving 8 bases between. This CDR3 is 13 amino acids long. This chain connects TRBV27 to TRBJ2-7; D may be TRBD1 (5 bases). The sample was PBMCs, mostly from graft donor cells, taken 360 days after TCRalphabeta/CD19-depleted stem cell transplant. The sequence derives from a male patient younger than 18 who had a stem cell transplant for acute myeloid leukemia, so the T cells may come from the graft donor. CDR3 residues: CASSLPGNYEQYF. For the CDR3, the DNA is TGTGCCAGCAGTTTACCAGGGAACTACGAGCAGTACTTC.